The clone carrying this T cell receptor beta chain was found many times. Its specificity is unknown. This entry is derived from a study of CD8 T cells in ankylosing spondylitis. The study, taken as a whole, reports: A subset of motif variants has previously been described in the synovial fluid and blood of reactive arthritis. Ankylosing spondylitis blood seemed to carry a telltale TCR beta motif made of under ten highly homologous variants.

Quantitative 5'-RACE with molecular barcodes produced the TCR beta libraries. In TCRdb, the 5' RACE reads were re-called with MiXCR into one record per CDR3 protein. Of about 140,000 distinct CDR3 sequences in the sample, approximately 9.2% were seen once. V lost 5 bases to trimming and J lost 4 bases, with 15 bases between them. The CDR3 loop spans 14 amino acids. Germline CDR1 DFQATT, CDR2 SNEGSKA (reference sequence). The V call is TRBV20-1, the J call TRBJ2-1; D call uncertain. The sequenced sample consisted of synovial fluid, either unsorted or a sorted T cell fraction (not recorded which). The clonotype comes from a male donor with ankylosing spondylitis. The DNA for the CDR3 is TGCAGTGCTGGACCCTCCAACGTTTACAATGAGCAGTTCTTC. This codes for CSAGPSNVYNEQFF.